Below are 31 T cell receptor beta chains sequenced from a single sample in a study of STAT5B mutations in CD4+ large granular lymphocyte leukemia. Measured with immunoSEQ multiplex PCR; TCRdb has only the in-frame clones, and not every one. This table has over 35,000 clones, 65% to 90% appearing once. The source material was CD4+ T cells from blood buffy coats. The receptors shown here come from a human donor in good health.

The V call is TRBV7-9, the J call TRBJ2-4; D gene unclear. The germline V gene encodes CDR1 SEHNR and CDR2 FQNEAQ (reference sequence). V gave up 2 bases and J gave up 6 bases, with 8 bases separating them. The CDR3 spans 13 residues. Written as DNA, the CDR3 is TGTGCCAGCAGCTTATTACCCGCAAACATTCAGTACTTC. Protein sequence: CASSLLPANIQYF.

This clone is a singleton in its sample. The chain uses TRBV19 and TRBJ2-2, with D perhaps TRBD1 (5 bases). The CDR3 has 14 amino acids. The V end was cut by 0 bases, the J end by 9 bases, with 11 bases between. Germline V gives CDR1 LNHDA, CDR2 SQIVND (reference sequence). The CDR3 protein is CASSIDLGQRELFF. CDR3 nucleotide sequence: TGTGCCAGTAGTATAGACCTGGGGCAGAGGGAGCTGTTTTTT.

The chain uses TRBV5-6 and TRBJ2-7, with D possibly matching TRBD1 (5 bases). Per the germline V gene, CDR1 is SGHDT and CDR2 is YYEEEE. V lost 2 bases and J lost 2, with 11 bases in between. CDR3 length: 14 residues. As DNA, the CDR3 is TGTGCCAGCAGCTTCTTAGGCAGGGCCTACGAGCAGTACTTC. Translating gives CASSFLGRAYEQYF. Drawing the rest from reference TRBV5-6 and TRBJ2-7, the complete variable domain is DAGVTQSPTHLIKTRGQQVTLRCSPKSGHDTVSWYQQALGQGPQFIFQYYEEEERQRGNFPDRFSGHQFPNYSSELNVNALLLGDSALYLCASSFLGRAYEQYFGPGTRLTVT.

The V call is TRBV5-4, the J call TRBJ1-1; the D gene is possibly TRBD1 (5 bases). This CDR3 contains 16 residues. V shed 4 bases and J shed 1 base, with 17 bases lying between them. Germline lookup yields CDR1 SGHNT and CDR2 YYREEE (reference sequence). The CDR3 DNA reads TGTGCCAGCAGCCGGGGGTTGTCCTCCGGGAACACTGAAGCTTTCTTT. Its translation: CASSRGLSSGNTEAFF.

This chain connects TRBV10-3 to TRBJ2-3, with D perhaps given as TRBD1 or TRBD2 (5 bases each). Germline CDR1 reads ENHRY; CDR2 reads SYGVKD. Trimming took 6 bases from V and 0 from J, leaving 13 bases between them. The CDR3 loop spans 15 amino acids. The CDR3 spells CAIRPRDLSTDTQYF. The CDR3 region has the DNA TGTGCCATCAGACCCCGGGACCTGAGCACAGATACGCAGTATTTT.

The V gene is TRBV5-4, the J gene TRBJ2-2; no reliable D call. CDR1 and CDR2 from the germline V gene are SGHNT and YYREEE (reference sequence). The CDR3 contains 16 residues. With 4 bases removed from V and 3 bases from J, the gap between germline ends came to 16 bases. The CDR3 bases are TGTGCCAGCAGCCGGGTCCTCCCGTTCGACACCGGGGAGCTGTTTTTT. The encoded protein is CASSRVLPFDTGELFF.

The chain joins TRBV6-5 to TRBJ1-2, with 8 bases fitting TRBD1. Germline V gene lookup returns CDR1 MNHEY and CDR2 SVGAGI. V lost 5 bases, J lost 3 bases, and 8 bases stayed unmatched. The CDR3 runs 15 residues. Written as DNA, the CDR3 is TGTGCCAGCAGTACCAAGGACAGGGCCGACTATGGCTACACCTTC. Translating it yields CASSTKDRADYGYTF.

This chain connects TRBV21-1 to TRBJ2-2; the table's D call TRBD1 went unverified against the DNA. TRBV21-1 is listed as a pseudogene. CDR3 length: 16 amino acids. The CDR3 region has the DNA TGTGCCAGCAGCAAAGAGGACAGGGTGTTCGCCGGGGAGCTGTTTTTT. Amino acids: CASSKEDRVFAGELFF.

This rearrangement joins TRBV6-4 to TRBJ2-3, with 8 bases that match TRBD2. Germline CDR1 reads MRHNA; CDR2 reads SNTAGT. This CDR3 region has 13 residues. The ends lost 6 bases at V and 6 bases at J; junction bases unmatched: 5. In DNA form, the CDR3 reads TGTGCCAGCAGACCTAGCGGGTCGGATACGCAGTATTTT. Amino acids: CASRPSGSDTQYF.

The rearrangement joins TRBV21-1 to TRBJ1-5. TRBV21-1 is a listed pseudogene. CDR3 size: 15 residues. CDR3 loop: CASSNKARHNQPQHF. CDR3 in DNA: TGTGCCAGCAGCAACAAAGCTAGGCACAATCAGCCCCAGCATTTT.

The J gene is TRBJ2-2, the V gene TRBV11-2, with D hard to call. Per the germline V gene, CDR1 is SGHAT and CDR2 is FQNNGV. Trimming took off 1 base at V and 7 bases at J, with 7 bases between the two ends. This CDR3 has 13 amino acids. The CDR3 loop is CASSLANGGELFF. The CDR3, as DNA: TGTGCCAGCAGCTTAGCCAACGGCGGGGAGCTGTTTTTT.

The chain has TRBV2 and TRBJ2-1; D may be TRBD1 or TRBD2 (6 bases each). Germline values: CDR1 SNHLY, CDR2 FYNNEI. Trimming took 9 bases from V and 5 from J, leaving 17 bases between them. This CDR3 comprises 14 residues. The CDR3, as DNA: TGTGCCAGTAACCTAGGGGGGCGCAACAATGAGCAGTTCTTC. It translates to CASNLGGRNNEQFF. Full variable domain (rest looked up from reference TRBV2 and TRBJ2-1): EPEVTQTPSHQVTQMGQEVILRCVPISNHLYFYWYRQILGQKVEFLVSFYNNEISEKSEIFDDQFSVERPDGSNFTLKIRSTKLEDSAMYFCASNLGGRNNEQFFGPGTRLTVL.

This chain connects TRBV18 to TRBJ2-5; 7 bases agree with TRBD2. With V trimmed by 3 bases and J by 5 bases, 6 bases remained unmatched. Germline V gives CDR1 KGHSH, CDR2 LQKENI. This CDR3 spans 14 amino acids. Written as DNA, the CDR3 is TGTGCCAGCTCACCGGGGACTACCCGGGAGACCCAGTACTTC. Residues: CASSPGTTRETQYF.

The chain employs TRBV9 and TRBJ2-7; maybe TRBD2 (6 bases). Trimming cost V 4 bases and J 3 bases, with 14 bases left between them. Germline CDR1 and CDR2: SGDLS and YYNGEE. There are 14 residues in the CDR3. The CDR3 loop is CASSLGLYDYEQYF. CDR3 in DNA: TGTGCCAGCAGCCTCGGACTATACGACTACGAGCAGTACTTC.

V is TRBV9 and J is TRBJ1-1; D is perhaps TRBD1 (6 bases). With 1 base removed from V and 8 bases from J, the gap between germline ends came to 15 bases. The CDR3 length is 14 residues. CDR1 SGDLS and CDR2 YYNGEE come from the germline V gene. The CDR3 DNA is TGTGCCAGCAGCGTAACTCAGGGGAGAGGGGAAGCTTTCTTT. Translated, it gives CASSVTQGRGEAFF.

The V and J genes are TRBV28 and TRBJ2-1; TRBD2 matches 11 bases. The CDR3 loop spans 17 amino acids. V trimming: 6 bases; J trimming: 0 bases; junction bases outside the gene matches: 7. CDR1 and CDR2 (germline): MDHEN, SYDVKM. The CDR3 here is CASSHTSGSSSYNEQFF. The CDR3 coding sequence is TGTGCCAGCAGCCACACTAGCGGGAGTAGCTCCTACAATGAGCAGTTCTTC.

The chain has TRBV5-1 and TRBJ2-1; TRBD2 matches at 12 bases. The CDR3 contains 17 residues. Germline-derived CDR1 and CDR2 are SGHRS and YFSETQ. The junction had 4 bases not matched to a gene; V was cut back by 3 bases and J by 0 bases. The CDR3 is CASSSPGLAGSYNEQFF. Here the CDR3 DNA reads TGCGCCAGCAGCTCACCGGGACTAGCGGGCTCCTACAATGAGCAGTTCTTC.

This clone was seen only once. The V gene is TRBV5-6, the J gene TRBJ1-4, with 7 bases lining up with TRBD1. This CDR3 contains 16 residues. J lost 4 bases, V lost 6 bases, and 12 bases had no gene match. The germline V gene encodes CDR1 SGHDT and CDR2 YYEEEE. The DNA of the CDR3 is TGTGCCAGCACCACCTCTTTGGACAGGATTAATGAAAAACTGTTTTTT. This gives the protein CASTTSLDRINEKLFF.

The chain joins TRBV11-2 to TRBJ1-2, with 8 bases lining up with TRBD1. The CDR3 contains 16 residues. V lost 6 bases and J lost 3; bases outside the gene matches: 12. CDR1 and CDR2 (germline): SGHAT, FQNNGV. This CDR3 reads CASRSHLTGADYGYTF. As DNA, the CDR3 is TGTGCCAGCAGAAGTCATTTGACAGGGGCGGACTATGGCTACACCTTC. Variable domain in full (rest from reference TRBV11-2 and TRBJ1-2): EAGVAQSPRYKIIEKRQSVAFWCNPISGHATLYWYQQILGQGPKLLIQFQNNGVVDDSQLPKDRFSAERLKGVDSTLKIQPAKLEDSAVYLCASRSHLTGADYGYTFGSGTRLTVV.

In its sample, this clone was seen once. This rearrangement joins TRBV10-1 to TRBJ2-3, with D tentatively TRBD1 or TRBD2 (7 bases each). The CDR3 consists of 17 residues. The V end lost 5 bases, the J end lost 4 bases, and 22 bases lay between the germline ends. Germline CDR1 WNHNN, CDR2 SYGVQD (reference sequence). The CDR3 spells CASSPTRTTGRADTQYF. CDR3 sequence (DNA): TGCGCCAGCAGTCCCACTCGAACGACAGGGAGGGCAGATACGCAGTATTTT.

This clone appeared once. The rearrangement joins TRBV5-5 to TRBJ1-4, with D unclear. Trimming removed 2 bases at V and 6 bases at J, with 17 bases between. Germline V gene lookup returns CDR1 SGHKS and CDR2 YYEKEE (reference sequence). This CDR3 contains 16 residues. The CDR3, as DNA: TGTGCCAGCAGCTTAGGCCAGACCCCTGGGGATGAAAAACTGTTTTTT. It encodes CASSLGQTPGDEKLFF.

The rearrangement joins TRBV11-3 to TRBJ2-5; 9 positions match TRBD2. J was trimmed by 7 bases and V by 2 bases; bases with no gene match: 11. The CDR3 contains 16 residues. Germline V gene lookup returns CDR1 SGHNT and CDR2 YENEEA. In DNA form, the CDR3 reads TGTGCCAGCAGCTTACGAATTAGCGGGAGCTACGGGACCCAGTACTTC. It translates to CASSLRISGSYGTQYF.

The CDR3 protein is CASRDTNRESTEAFF. Written as DNA, the CDR3 is TGTGCCAGCAGAGATACAAACAGGGAGAGCACTGAAGCTTTCTTT. V gene TRBV6-4 combines with J gene TRBJ1-1; D possibly corresponds to TRBD1 (6 bases). V was cut by 6 bases and J by 4 bases, with 18 bases left in between. Germline V gene lookup returns CDR1 MRHNA and CDR2 SNTAGT. The CDR3 runs to 15 residues.

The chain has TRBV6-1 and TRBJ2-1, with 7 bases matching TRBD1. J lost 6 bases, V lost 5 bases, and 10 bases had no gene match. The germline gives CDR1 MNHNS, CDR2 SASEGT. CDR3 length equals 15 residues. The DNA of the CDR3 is TGTGCCAGCAGTACACAGACAGGGTATGGCAATGAGCAGTTCTTC. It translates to CASSTQTGYGNEQFF.

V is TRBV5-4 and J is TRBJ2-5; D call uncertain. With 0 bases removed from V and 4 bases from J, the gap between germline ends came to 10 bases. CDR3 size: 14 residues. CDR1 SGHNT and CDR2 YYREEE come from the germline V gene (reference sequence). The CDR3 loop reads CASSLGSVGETQYF. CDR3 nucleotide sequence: TGTGCCAGCAGCTTGGGCTCTGTGGGAGAGACCCAGTACTTC.

The CDR3 spells CAWSKDNNSPLHF. The CDR3 bases are TGTGCCTGGAGTAAGGACAATAATTCACCCCTCCACTTT. The V gene is TRBV30, the J gene TRBJ1-6; TRBD1 is a possible D gene (5 bases). V shed 2 bases and J shed 5 bases, with 7 bases lying between them. CDR3 length: 13 amino acids. Germline V gives CDR1 GTSNPN, CDR2 SVGIG (reference sequence).

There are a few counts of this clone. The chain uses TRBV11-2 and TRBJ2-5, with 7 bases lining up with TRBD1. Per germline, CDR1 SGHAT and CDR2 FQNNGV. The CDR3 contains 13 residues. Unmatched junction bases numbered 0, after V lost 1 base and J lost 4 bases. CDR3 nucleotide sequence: TGTGCCAGCAGCTTAGGACAGGGAGAGACCCAGTACTTC. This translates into CASSLGQGETQYF.

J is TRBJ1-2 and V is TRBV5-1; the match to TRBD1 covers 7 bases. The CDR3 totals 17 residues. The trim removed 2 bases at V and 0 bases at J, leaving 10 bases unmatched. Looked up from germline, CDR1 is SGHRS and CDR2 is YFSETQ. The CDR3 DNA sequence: TGCGCCAGCAGCTTTACCGGGACAGCCGCTGCTAACTATGGCTACACCTTC. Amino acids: CASSFTGTAAANYGYTF.

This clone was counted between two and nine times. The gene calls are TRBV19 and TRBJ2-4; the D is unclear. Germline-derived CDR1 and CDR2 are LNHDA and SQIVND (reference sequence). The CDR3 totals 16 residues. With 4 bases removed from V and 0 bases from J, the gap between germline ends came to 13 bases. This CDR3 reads CASSTSRERAKNIQYF. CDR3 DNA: TGTGCCAGTAGTACCTCTAGGGAACGAGCCAAAAACATTCAGTACTTC.

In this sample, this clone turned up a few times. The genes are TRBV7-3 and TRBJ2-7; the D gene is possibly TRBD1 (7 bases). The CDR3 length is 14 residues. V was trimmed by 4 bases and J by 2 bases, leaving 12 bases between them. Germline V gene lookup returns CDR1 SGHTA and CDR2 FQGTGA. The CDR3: CASSSAGGPYEQYF. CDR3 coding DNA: TGTGCCAGCAGCTCCGCAGGGGGGCCCTACGAGCAGTACTTC.

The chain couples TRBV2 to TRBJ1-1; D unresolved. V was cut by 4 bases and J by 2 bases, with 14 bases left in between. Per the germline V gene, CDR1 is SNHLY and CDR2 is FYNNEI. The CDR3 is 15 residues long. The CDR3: CASSVHGGGNTEAFF. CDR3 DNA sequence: TGTGCCAGCAGTGTACACGGTGGTGGAAACACTGAAGCTTTCTTT.